The 16 T cell receptor beta chains below all came from one sample that was sequenced in a study of radiotherapy plus CTLA-4 blockade in lung cancer. Generated by immunoSEQ multiplex PCR, the TCRdb table keeps only in-frame clones and is missing some. The table lists 80,000 or so clones, roughly 79% of them singletons. Source: peripheral blood, taken from a patient treated with radiotherapy plus ipilimumab. Source of these receptors: a human donor with non-small cell lung cancer whose response to radiotherapy plus ipilimumab could not be evaluated. Some clones in this sample may be carry-over from other donors' samples.

The chain combines TRBV11-2 with TRBJ1-1, with 7 bases aligning to TRBD1. CDR1 is SGHAT, CDR2 FQNNGV, per germline. This CDR3 has 14 amino acids. V gave up 4 bases and J gave up 1 base; unmatched junction bases: 3. The CDR3 spells CASSSDRTNTEAFF. CDR3 DNA: TGTGCCAGCAGCTCGGACAGGACGAACACTGAAGCTTTCTTT.

The V call is TRBV6-1, the J call TRBJ1-5, with D unclear. Germline V gene sequence: CDR1 MNHNS, CDR2 SASEGT. V was trimmed by 0 bases and J by 7 bases, leaving 7 bases between them. This CDR3 is 13 amino acids long. The CDR3 DNA reads as TGTGCCAGCAGTGAAGCCGGAGGCCAGCCCCAGCATTTT. Encoded protein: CASSEAGGQPQHF.

This clone was observed a few times. The J gene is TRBJ2-7, the V gene TRBV5-1; 7 nucleotides align to TRBD2. The CDR3 contains 14 residues. Trimming took 2 bases from V and 2 from J; bases not matched to a gene: 4. The germline CDR1 and CDR2 sequences are SGHRS and YFSETQ. CDR3 nucleotides: TGCGCCAGCAGCTTCCGAGGGACTACCTACGAGCAGTACTTC. Translating gives CASSFRGTTYEQYF.

V usage is TRBV10-3 and J usage is TRBJ2-1; TRBD2 aligns across 9 bases. The CDR3 is made up of 15 amino acids. V dropped 2 bases and J dropped 5; count of bases not matched to a gene: 4. In germline, CDR1 is ENHRY, CDR2 SYGVKD. The CDR3 here is CAISELASGNNEQFF. The CDR3 region has the DNA TGTGCCATCAGTGAGCTTGCTAGCGGGAACAATGAGCAGTTCTTC.

The chain has TRBV2 and TRBJ1-5; TRBD1 matches 9 bases. Per the germline V gene, CDR1 is SNHLY and CDR2 is FYNNEI. The CDR3 is 14 amino acids. With 5 bases clipped from V and 4 bases from J, the junction kept 3 bases outside the gene matches. The CDR3 DNA sequence: TGTGCCAGCAGTTCGGGACAGGGAAATCAGCCCCAGCATTTT. Amino acids: CASSSGQGNQPQHF.

V is TRBV29-1 and J is TRBJ2-4, with 13 bases aligning to TRBD2. This CDR3 comprises 14 residues. Germline V gives CDR1 SQVTM, CDR2 ANQGSEA. V was clipped by 3 bases and J by 8 bases; unmatched bases: 4. CDR3 DNA: TGCAGCGTTGAGGTAGGACTAGCGGGGGACATTCAGTACTTC. This encodes CSVEVGLAGDIQYF.

The rearrangement joins TRBV7-8 to TRBJ1-2, with 9 bases lining up with TRBD1. From germline, CDR1 is SGHVS and CDR2 FQNEAQ. V shed 5 bases, J shed 10 bases, and the junction held 17 bases outside the gene matches. This CDR3 comprises 16 residues. The CDR3 DNA sequence: TGTGCCAGCAGCCGGAGGACAGGGGTGGCCGGAGAACACTACACCTTC. Translation: CASSRRTGVAGEHYTF. Full variable domain (rest looked up from reference TRBV7-8 and TRBJ1-2): GAGVSQSPRYKVAKRGQDVALRCDPISGHVSLFWYQQALGQGPEFLTYFQNEAQLDKSGLPSDRFFAERPEGSVSTLKIQRTQQEDSAVYLCASSRRTGVAGEHYTFGSGTRLTVV.

V usage is TRBV13 and J usage is TRBJ2-1, with 9 bases lining up with TRBD2. This CDR3 comprises 18 residues. In germline, CDR1 is PRHDT, CDR2 FYEKMQ (reference sequence). Losses at the gene ends were 0 bases for V and 2 bases for J; bases not matched to a gene: 8. CDR3 in amino acids: CASSLGIRGGATYNEQFF. As DNA, the CDR3 is TGTGCCAGCAGCTTAGGGATACGCGGGGGGGCCACCTACAATGAGCAGTTCTTC.

The V and J genes are TRBV2 and TRBJ2-5; TRBD2 aligns across 16 bases. Germline CDR1 and CDR2: SNHLY and FYNNEI. The CDR3 is made up of 18 amino acids. Unmatched junction bases numbered 8, after V lost 5 bases and J lost 2 bases. The CDR3 reads CASSNPGLAGGIQETQYF. CDR3 coding DNA: TGTGCCAGCAGTAATCCGGGACTAGCGGGGGGGATTCAAGAGACCCAGTACTTC.

The chain uses TRBV11-2 and TRBJ2-1; no firm D call. The CDR3 runs 11 residues. Germline CDR1 SGHAT, CDR2 FQNNGV. Trimming stripped 1 base from V and 9 bases from J, with 4 bases between. As DNA, the CDR3 is TGTGCCAGCAGCTTAGCTCTTGAGCAGTTCTTC. Its translation: CASSLALEQFF.

The CDR3 region has the DNA TGTGCCAGCTCACCAGAGGTATATATGGTGCAAGAGACCCAGTACTTC. Translation: CASSPEVYMVQETQYF. The V and J genes are TRBV18 and TRBJ2-5; D is ambiguous. This CDR3 comprises 16 residues. Between the trimmed V and J ends, which lost 2 bases and 2 bases, there was a span of 15 bases. CDR1 KGHSH and CDR2 LQKENI come from the germline V gene.

This chain connects TRBV5-6 to TRBJ1-1; 8 bases agree with TRBD1. CDR1 is SGHDT, CDR2 YYEEEE, per germline. The CDR3 length is 14 residues. V lost 0 bases and J lost 11; bases outside the gene matches: 9. The CDR3, as DNA: TGTGCCAGCAGCTTGGGGGACAGGATCCTGGGCGCTTTCTTT. Its protein product is CASSLGDRILGAFF.

The V and J genes are TRBV5-1 and TRBJ1-1; D might be TRBD1 (6 bases). Germline V gene sequence: CDR1 SGHRS, CDR2 YFSETQ. This CDR3 is built from 12 residues. V dropped 0 bases and J dropped 10 bases, with 10 bases sitting between them. The CDR3 sequence: CASSLEGTRAFF. Written as DNA, the CDR3 is TGCGCCAGCAGCTTGGAGGGGACAAGAGCTTTCTTT.

This clone was found once. Other DNA sequences of this sample code for an identical CDR3. The chain uses TRBV5-1 and TRBJ1-6, with D unresolved. The CDR3 spans 13 residues. Germline-derived CDR1 and CDR2 are SGHRS and YFSETQ. V was pared by 0 bases and J by 7 bases, with 5 bases between. CDR3 nucleotide sequence: TGCGCCAGCAGCTTGGATAGCAATTCACCCCTCCACTTT. It specifies CASSLDSNSPLHF.

This clone was seen repeatedly, ten times or more. The chain uses TRBV30 and TRBJ1-2; TRBD1 matches 7 bases. The CDR3 is 13 amino acids. With V trimmed by 8 bases and J by 1 base, 7 bases remained unmatched. The germline CDR1 and CDR2 sequences are GTSNPN and SVGIG (reference sequence). The CDR3 nucleotides are TGTGCCGCCCCAGCAGGGGGTAACTATGGCTACACCTTC. Residues: CAAPAGGNYGYTF.

J is TRBJ1-3 and V is TRBV7-2; maybe TRBD1 (5 bases). Germline-derived CDR1 and CDR2 are SGHTA and FQGNSA. Trimming removed 2 bases at V and 3 bases at J, with 5 bases between. This CDR3 spans 13 amino acids. The CDR3 DNA reads TGTGCCAGCAGCTTACAGGGTGGAAACACCATATATTTT. This codes for CASSLQGGNTIYF.